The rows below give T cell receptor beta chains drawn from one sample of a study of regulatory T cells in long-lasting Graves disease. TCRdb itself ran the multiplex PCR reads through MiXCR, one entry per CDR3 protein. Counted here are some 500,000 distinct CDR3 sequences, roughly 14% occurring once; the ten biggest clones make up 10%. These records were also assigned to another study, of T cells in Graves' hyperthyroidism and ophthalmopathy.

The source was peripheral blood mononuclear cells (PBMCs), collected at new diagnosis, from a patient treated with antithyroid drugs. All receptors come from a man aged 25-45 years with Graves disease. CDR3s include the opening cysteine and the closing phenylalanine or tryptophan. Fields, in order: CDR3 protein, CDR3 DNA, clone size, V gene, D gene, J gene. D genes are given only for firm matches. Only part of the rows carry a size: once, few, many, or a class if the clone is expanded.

CASSFSLAASGEQFF | TGTGCCAGCAGTTTCTCTCTAGCGGCCTCGGGTGAGCAGTTCTTC | many | TRBV27 | TRBD2 | TRBJ2-1
CSARAGTGNNEQFF | TGCAGTGCTAGAGCCGGGACTGGTAACAATGAGCAGTTCTTC | many | TRBV20-1 | - | TRBJ2-1
CASSIDGFFNQPQHF | TGTGCCAGTAGTATAGATGGTTTCTTCAATCAGCCCCAGCATTTT | few | TRBV19 | - | TRBJ1-5
CADTEPGAKDTQYF | TGTGCCGACACAGAACCGGGGGCTAAAGATACGCAGTATTTT | many | TRBV7-9 | - | TRBJ2-3
CASSSKPGQGETQYF | TGTGCCAGCAGCTCGAAACCGGGACAGGGGGAGACCCAGTACTTC | once | TRBV7-2 | TRBD1 | TRBJ2-5
CSARSPGGGSTDTQYF | TGCAGTGCTAGATCCCCTGGGGGCGGCAGCACAGATACGCAGTATTTT | many | TRBV20-1 | - | TRBJ2-3
CASSVRVEETQYF | TGTGCCAGCAGCGTCAGGGTCGAAGAGACCCAGTACTTC | many | TRBV6-1 | - | TRBJ2-5
CASTPGLRTGELFF | TGTGCCAGCACCCCGGGACTCCGCACCGGGGAGCTGTTTTTT | - | TRBV27 | - | TRBJ2-2
CSVKYGTSGTYEQYF | TGCAGCGTTAAATATGGGACTAGCGGCACGTACGAGCAGTACTTC | many | TRBV29-1 | TRBD2 | TRBJ2-7
CASSRGDWANVLTF | TGTGCCAGCAGCAGGGGGGACTGGGCCAACGTCCTGACTTTC | - | TRBV7-9 | - | TRBJ2-6
CASSRTGLAGASYEQYF | TGTGCCAGCAGCCGGACCGGACTAGCGGGAGCGTCCTACGAGCAGTACTTC | many | TRBV12-3/TRBV12-4 | TRBD2 | TRBJ2-7
CASSPGGAYSYEQYF | TGTGCCAGCAGCCCCGGTGGAGCGTATTCCTACGAGCAGTACTTC | many | TRBV9 | - | TRBJ2-7
CASTGTSGSIYNEQFF | TGTGCCAGTACAGGGACTAGCGGGAGTATCTACAATGAGCAGTTCTTC | many | TRBV19 | TRBD2 | TRBJ2-1
CSARYRENEQFF | TGCAGTGCTAGATACAGGGAGAATGAGCAGTTCTTC | many | TRBV20-1 | - | TRBJ2-1
CASSPGLAGGTDTQYF | TGTGCCAGCTCTCCGGGACTAGCGGGAGGGACAGATACGCAGTATTTT | many | TRBV2 | TRBD2 | TRBJ2-3
CASSDQWEKFF | TGTGCCAGCAGTGATCAATGGGAAAAGTTCTTC | few | TRBV6-1 | - | TRBJ2-1
CASSQELGRNYGYTF | TGCGCCAGCAGCCAAGAGCTTGGACGGAACTATGGCTACACCTTC | many | TRBV4-1 | - | TRBJ1-2
CASSPQGVISGNTIYF | TGTGCCAGCAGCCCACAGGGGGTGATCTCTGGAAACACCATATATTTT | few | TRBV5-5 | TRBD1 | TRBJ1-3
CASSHRGRWQETQYF | TGTGCCAGTAGTCACAGGGGGCGGTGGCAAGAGACCCAGTACTTC | many | TRBV19 | TRBD1 | TRBJ2-5
CASSPGTGGRSGSTQYF | TGTGCCAGCAGCCCCGGGACAGGGGGGAGAAGCGGAAGTACGCAGTATTTT | few | TRBV13 | TRBD1 | TRBJ2-3
CASSARVYGEKLFF | TGTGCCAGCAGCGCAAGGGTGTATGGGGAAAAACTGTTTTTT | - | TRBV7-9 | - | TRBJ1-4
CASTRESGEQFF | TGTGCCAGCACGCGGGAGAGCGGTGAGCAGTTCTTC | - | TRBV7-9 | TRBD2 | TRBJ2-1
CAVQPPHLNTGELFF | TGCGCCGTGCAGCCCCCTCACCTGAACACCGGGGAGCTGTTTTTT | - | TRBV10-2 | - | TRBJ2-2
CASREGLAEDNEQFF | TGTGCCAGCAGGGAGGGACTAGCGGAAGACAATGAGCAGTTCTTC | many | TRBV12-3/TRBV12-4 | TRBD2 | TRBJ2-1
CATSRPRTSGNEQFF | TGTGCCACCAGCAGACCACGGACTAGCGGCAATGAGCAGTTCTTC | many | TRBV15 | TRBD2 | TRBJ2-1
CASSQAVTGMNTEAFF | TGTGCCAGCAGCCAAGCCGTGACGGGGATGAACACTGAAGCTTTCTTT | many | TRBV3-1 | - | TRBJ1-1
CATSRTRTGGNTEAFF | TGTGCCACCAGCAGGACCAGGACAGGGGGAAACACTGAAGCTTTCTTT | many | TRBV15 | TRBD1 | TRBJ1-1
CSARDGANTEAFF | TGCAGTGCTAGAGACGGGGCAAACACTGAAGCTTTCTTT | - | TRBV20-1 | - | TRBJ1-1
CASRLRRLAGPNEQFF | TGTGCCAGCAGGCTTCGTAGACTAGCGGGGCCCAATGAGCAGTTCTTC | many | TRBV12-3/TRBV12-4 | TRBD2 | TRBJ2-1
CASSDWVLQGALTDTQYF | TGTGCCAGCAGTGACTGGGTCCTTCAGGGGGCCCTCACAGATACGCAGTATTTT | many | TRBV6-2/TRBV6-3 | TRBD1 | TRBJ2-3
CASSVDLGTGRPGYTF | TGTGCCAGCAGCGTAGACTTAGGGACAGGCCGGCCCGGCTACACCTTC | - | TRBV9 | TRBD1 | TRBJ1-2
CASLEAKSSYEQYF | TGTGCCAGCCTTGAAGCTAAAAGCTCCTACGAGCAGTACTTC | medium-sized | TRBV28 | - | TRBJ2-7
CSVETPWNTGELFF | TGCAGCGTTGAGACCCCCTGGAACACCGGGGAGCTGTTTTTT | many | TRBV29-1 | - | TRBJ2-2
CASSLGLAGAYEQYF | TGTGCCAGCAGCTTAGGACTAGCGGGTGCCTACGAGCAGTACTTC | many | TRBV11-2 | TRBD2 | TRBJ2-7
CASRRNYGVRGEAFF | TGTGCCAGCAGGAGGAACTACGGGGTTAGAGGGGAAGCTTTCTTT | many | TRBV12-3/TRBV12-4 | - | TRBJ1-1
CARQPGPNTGELFF | TGTGCCAGGCAGCCGGGACCAAACACCGGGGAGCTGTTTTTT | few | TRBV2 | - | TRBJ2-2
CASSLFQLNEQFF | TGTGCCAGCAGCTTGTTCCAGCTCAATGAGCAGTTCTTC | few | TRBV11-3 | - | TRBJ2-1
CASRYQEGSETQYF | TGTGCCAGCAGGTACCAGGAGGGGTCGGAGACCCAGTACTTC | many | TRBV6-1 | - | TRBJ2-5
CASRQGWIQPQHF | TGTGCCAGCAGACAGGGGTGGATTCAGCCCCAGCATTTT | many | TRBV12-3/TRBV12-4 | TRBD1 | TRBJ1-5
CASSMTSGRYEQYF | TGTGCCAGCAGCATGACTAGCGGCCGATACGAGCAGTACTTC | many | TRBV11-2 | TRBD2 | TRBJ2-7
CAWSVGVSSNQPQHF | TGTGCCTGGAGTGTTGGCGTCAGTAGCAATCAGCCCCAGCATTTT | few | TRBV30 | - | TRBJ1-5
CASSLHLSAGMTDTQYF | TGTGCCAGCAGTCTCCACCTTTCGGCGGGTATGACAGATACGCAGTATTTT | many | TRBV12-3/TRBV12-4 | - | TRBJ2-3
CAWTDPAANTGELFF | TGTGCCTGGACCGATCCAGCGGCTAACACCGGGGAGCTGTTTTTT | many | TRBV30 | - | TRBJ2-2
CASKGAGGFGEQFF | TGTGCCAGCAAAGGAGCGGGAGGGTTCGGTGAGCAGTTCTTC | many | TRBV12-3/TRBV12-4 | TRBD2 | TRBJ2-1
CASSLGRLDTQYF | TGTGCCAGCAGCCTCGGGCGTCTGGATACGCAGTATTTT | many | TRBV11-3 | - | TRBJ2-3
CASSLGGSADEQFF | TGTGCCAGCAGCTTAGGAGGGAGCGCCGATGAGCAGTTCTTC | many | TRBV11-1 | - | TRBJ2-1
CASRKGTSGSQSYNEQFF | TGTGCCAGCAGGAAAGGGACTAGCGGGAGTCAAAGCTACAATGAGCAGTTCTTC | once | TRBV12-3/TRBV12-4 | TRBD2 | TRBJ2-1
CASSPPRDNYEQYF | TGTGCCAGCAGTCCCCCTCGGGACAACTACGAGCAGTACTTC | many | TRBV27 | - | TRBJ2-7
CASCGPGYSYEQYF | TGTGCCTCTTGCGGCCCGGGGTACTCCTACGAGCAGTACTTC | many | TRBV28 | - | TRBJ2-7
CASSRQRERTDTQYF | TGTGCCAGCAGCCGTCAGCGGGAACGCACAGATACGCAGTATTTT | many | TRBV7-2 | TRBD2 | TRBJ2-3
CASSLRGQGNTIYF | TGTGCCAGCAGTTTAAGAGGGCAGGGAAACACCATATATTTT | many | TRBV27 | - | TRBJ1-3
CASSDRDQPQHF | TGTGCCAGTAGTGACAGGGATCAGCCCCAGCATTTT | many | TRBV19 | TRBD1 | TRBJ1-5
CANSRDRAHEQYF | TGTGCCAACAGTAGGGACAGGGCCCACGAGCAGTACTTC | - | TRBV6-1 | TRBD1 | TRBJ2-7
CASSPTGGRSNQPQHF | TGTGCCAGCAGCCCGACGGGAGGGCGGAGCAATCAGCCCCAGCATTTT | - | TRBV6-2/TRBV6-3 | - | TRBJ1-5
CAWSLSNQPQHF | TGTGCCTGGAGTCTTAGCAATCAGCCCCAGCATTTT | many | TRBV30 | - | TRBJ1-5
CASSGSPDFGANVLTF | TGTGCCAGCAGTGGTTCACCAGATTTCGGGGCCAACGTCCTGACTTTC | many | TRBV25-1 | - | TRBJ2-6
CSAGESSYNEQFF | TGCAGTGCTGGTGAAAGCTCCTACAATGAGCAGTTCTTC | many | TRBV20-1 | - | TRBJ2-1
CASSYRSEPTGELFF | TGTGCCAGCAGTTACCGTTCAGAGCCCACCGGGGAGCTGTTTTTT | many | TRBV6-5 | - | TRBJ2-2
CASYNGNEQFF | TGTGCCAGCTATAATGGTAATGAGCAGTTCTTC | many | TRBV12-3/TRBV12-4 | - | TRBJ2-1